Listed below are T cell receptor beta chains from one sample, sequenced in a study of blood T cell repertoires in COVID-19. Clones were sequenced by immunoSEQ multiplex PCR, and TCRdb holds only the in-frame ones, with some missing. The sample records nearly 90,000 clones, 80% to 90% being singletons. The material sequenced was peripheral blood. The receptor source for this set is a man at least 80 years old with acute or convalescent COVID-19. Both conserved end residues are part of each CDR3. Fields, in order: V gene, J gene, D gene, clone size, CDR3 DNA, CDR3 protein. The D gene is left open where the match is weak. Rows give clone size only sometimes, using once, few, many, or a class for an expanded clone.

TRBV30	TRBJ2-1	TRBD2	-	TGTGCCTTTTCTAGCGGGAGATCCTACAATGAGCAGTTCTTC	CAFSSGRSYNEQFF
TRBV25-1	TRBJ1-1	-	-	TGTGCCAGCAGTCCACCAGGACAGAACACTGAAGCTTTCTTT	CASSPPGQNTEAFF
TRBV7-9	TRBJ1-1	-	-	TGTGCCAGCAGCTTAGCGGGGAGGCGCGAAGCTTTCTTT	CASSLAGRREAFF
TRBV6-5	TRBJ1-1	-	-	TGTGCCAGCAGTTACGGGCAGGGCGGCACTGAAGCTTTCTTT	CASSYGQGGTEAFF
TRBV28	TRBJ2-7	-	-	TGTGCCAGCAGGGCCTACAGGGGCGCAGGTAGCGGAAACTCCCGTCCTACCTACGAGCAGTACTTC	CASRAYRGAGSGNSRPTYEQYF
TRBV19	TRBJ2-1	TRBD1	-	TGTGCCAGCACGGACAGGACGGAGAATGAGCAGTTCTTC	CASTDRTENEQFF
TRBV10-1	TRBJ2-3	TRBD2	-	TGCGCCAGCAGTGAGTCCCTTGGCGGGGGTACAGATACGCAGTATTTT	CASSESLGGGTDTQYF
TRBV19	TRBJ1-2	TRBD1	-	TGTGCCAGTAATACCCAGGGGGCGCGAAATGGCTACACCTTC	CASNTQGARNGYTF
TRBV7-9	TRBJ1-5	TRBD1	few	TGTGCCAGCAGCACCGAGACAGGGAGTCGGAATCAGCCCCAGCATTTT	CASSTETGSRNQPQHF
TRBV6-6	TRBJ1-1	-	-	TGTGCCAGCAGTTACCCAGAAATGAACACTGAAGCTTTCTTT	CASSYPEMNTEAFF
TRBV2	TRBJ2-5	TRBD2	-	TGTGCCAGCACAAGGCTAGCGGGGGATCAAGAGACCCAGTACTTC	CASTRLAGDQETQYF
TRBV3-1/TRBV3-2	TRBJ2-4	-	-	TGTGCCAGCAGCCAAGAAGAGTTGAGGGGGAAAAACATTCAGTACTTC	CASSQEELRGKNIQYF
TRBV5-1	TRBJ1-2	TRBD1	-	TGCGCCAGCAGCTTGGGGGACAGGGCGGACGGCTACACCTTC	CASSLGDRADGYTF
TRBV7-2	TRBJ2-1	TRBD2	once	TGTGCCAGCAGCTTAGGGGCTAGCGGGAGGCTTACCCCATACAATGAGCAGTTCTTC	CASSLGASGRLTPYNEQFF
TRBV18	TRBJ2-7	-	-	TGTGCCAGCTCACCACGGCAGGCCTACGAGCAGTACTTC	CASSPRQAYEQYF
TRBV2	TRBJ2-3	TRBD2	-	TGTGCCAGCTGTCGGGGGGGTAGCGGGAGTATTAGCACAGATACGCAGTATTTT	CASCRGGSGSISTDTQYF
TRBV2	TRBJ2-7	-	once	TGTGCCAGCAGCGCCACTGGGACATCGAGCTCCTACGAGCAGTACTTC	CASSATGTSSSYEQYF
TRBV4-2	TRBJ1-2	-	-	TGTGCCAGCAGCCAAGATAGTCGGCTTGGGAGTAACTATGGCTACACCTTC	CASSQDSRLGSNYGYTF
TRBV7-6	TRBJ1-4	TRBD1	once	TGTGCCAGCAGCCTACCAGGGGGCGCGGGTGAAAAACTGTTTTTT	CASSLPGGAGEKLFF
TRBV19	TRBJ1-2	-	-	TGTGCCAGTAGTATAGGGACAGCCCGCTATGGCTACACCTTC	CASSIGTARYGYTF
TRBV15	TRBJ1-2	-	-	TGTGCCACCAGCAGGGGGCGGACAGATCTTTACACCTTC	CATSRGRTDLYTF
TRBV29-1	TRBJ1-6	-	-	TGCAGCGTTGCCGAGGGTCAGGGGTATAATTCACCCCTCCACTTT	CSVAEGQGYNSPLHF
TRBV28	TRBJ2-2	TRBD1	-	TGTGCCAGCAGCCACCGCCGGGACAGGGCCGGGGAGCTGTTTTTT	CASSHRRDRAGELFF
TRBV7-9	TRBJ1-1	-	-	TGTGCCAGCGGGATAAAGGACAGCGGGGGAGCTTTCTTT	CASGIKDSGGAFF
TRBV7-3	TRBJ1-1	-	few	TGTGCCAGCAGCTTAATGGGGGCTGGCACTGAAGCTTTCTTT	CASSLMGAGTEAFF
TRBV19	TRBJ2-6	TRBD2	-	TGTGCCAGTAGTACATACCAGCGGGAGGGCCAGGCTGGGGCCAACGTCCTGACTTTC	CASSTYQREGQAGANVLTF
TRBV30	TRBJ1-3	-	few	TGTGCCTGGAGACAGGGCCTCTCTGGAAACACCATATATTTT	CAWRQGLSGNTIYF
TRBV2	TRBJ2-5	TRBD1	-	TGTGCCAGCAGTGAAGACAGGGGGCGAGGGGAGACCCAGTACTTC	CASSEDRGRGETQYF
TRBV11-2	TRBJ1-1	-	-	TGTGCCAGCAGCTTAGAGGGCAGGAAGAACACTGAAGCTTTCTTT	CASSLEGRKNTEAFF
TRBV7-8	TRBJ1-1	TRBD1	-	TGTGCCAGCAGCCGCCACAGGGGGCGAACTGAAGCTTTCTTT	CASSRHRGRTEAFF
TRBV7-2	TRBJ1-1	TRBD1	-	TGTGCCAGCAGCTTAGACAGGGGCGTCACTGAAGCTTTCTTT	CASSLDRGVTEAFF
TRBV28	TRBJ1-3	-	-	TGTGCCAGCAGTTTACTAGGGGCTGGTAACTCTGGAAACACCATATATTTT	CASSLLGAGNSGNTIYF
TRBV6-6	TRBJ1-1	TRBD1	-	TGTGCCAGCAGAACCTCCGACAGGGGGAGAACTGAAGCTTTCTTT	CASRTSDRGRTEAFF
TRBV19	TRBJ1-5	TRBD1	-	TGTGCCAGTAGCGACAGGGGGCCTCAGCCCCAGCATTTT	CASSDRGPQPQHF
TRBV10-3	TRBJ1-4	-	-	TGTGCCTCCAGTCAGGGTTTGGTTGGTAATGAAAAACTGTTTTTT	CASSQGLVGNEKLFF
TRBV24-1	TRBJ2-1	-	-	TGTGCCACCAGTGATTTTTCGGGGGGCGGTTTCTACAATGAGCAGTTCTTC	CATSDFSGGGFYNEQFF
TRBV6-5	TRBJ2-7	TRBD2	-	TGTGCCAGCAGTCCCGGGACTAGGTGGTACGAGCAGTACTTC	CASSPGTRWYEQYF
TRBV11-1	TRBJ2-5	TRBD2	-	TGTGCCAGCAGCCTACTTAGCGGGGGCCAAGAGACCCAGTACTTC	CASSLLSGGQETQYF
TRBV5-1	TRBJ1-1	-	-	TGCGCCAGCAGCTATACGAGGGACACTGAAGCTTTCTTT	CASSYTRDTEAFF
TRBV14	TRBJ1-2	TRBD1	once	TGTGCCAGCAGCCTGATACAGGGGACCGATGGCTACACCTTC	CASSLIQGTDGYTF
TRBV19	TRBJ1-2	TRBD1	-	TGTGCCAGTAGTATGACGAGGACAGGGAGGAGTGATGGCTACACCTTC	CASSMTRTGRSDGYTF
TRBV7-2	TRBJ1-4	-	-	TGTGCCAGCAGCCCGCAGAATGAAAAACTGTTTTTT	CASSPQNEKLFF
TRBV20-1	TRBJ1-5	TRBD1	-	TGCAGTGCTAGTAACAGGGGACCTTGGGGCAATCAGCCCCAGCATTTT	CSASNRGPWGNQPQHF
TRBV5-6	TRBJ1-2	-	-	TGTGCCAGCAGCTTCCCCTTTCCTTACTATGGCTACACCTTC	CASSFPFPYYGYTF
TRBV7-6	TRBJ2-2	TRBD1	-	TGTGCCAGCAGCCCCGGGACAGGTCACACCGGGGAGCTGTTTTTT	CASSPGTGHTGELFF
TRBV7-2	TRBJ2-7	-	-	TGTGCCAGCAGCCCAACGACAGGAGCCTACGAGCAGTACTTC	CASSPTTGAYEQYF
TRBV2	TRBJ1-5	-	-	TGTGCCAGCAGAAACAGGGTAGGTCAGCCCCAGCATTTT	CASRNRVGQPQHF